The rows below give T cell receptor beta chains drawn from one sample of a study of blood T cell repertoires in COVID-19. The protocol was immunoSEQ multiplex PCR, while the TCRdb copy is restricted to in-frame clones and leaves out a portion. Counted here are around 37,000 clones, 84% occurring once; the ten biggest clones make up 1.5% to 2%. Sequencing input: peripheral blood. The receptors originated from a man aged 60-69 years with COVID-19, enrolled during active disease. CDR3s include the opening cysteine and the closing phenylalanine or tryptophan. A D gene is named only where the DNA matches it firmly. The size field is filled for only some rows; it gives once, few, many or a size class.

cdr3_length: 15
d_call: TRBD1
v_call: TRBV10-1
clone_size: .
j_call: TRBJ1-5
cdr3_aa: CASINGTGGNQPQHF
cdr3_nt: TGCGCCAGCATTAACGGGACAGGGGGCAATCAGCCCCAGCATTTT

cdr3_length: 14
d_call: .
v_call: TRBV3-1/TRBV3-2
clone_size: .
j_call: TRBJ1-3
cdr3_aa: CASSRDGAGNTIYF
cdr3_nt: TGTGCCAGCAGCCGAGATGGAGCTGGAAACACCATATATTTT

cdr3_length: 18
d_call: .
v_call: TRBV3-1/TRBV3-2
clone_size: .
j_call: TRBJ1-1
cdr3_aa: CASSQVYGGSRVNTEAFF
cdr3_nt: TGTGCCAGCAGCCAAGTGTATGGGGGCAGTCGGGTGAACACTGAAGCTTTCTTT

cdr3_length: 13
d_call: TRBD1
v_call: TRBV6-2/TRBV6-3
clone_size: .
j_call: TRBJ1-6
cdr3_aa: CASSRDRGSPLHF
cdr3_nt: TGTGCCAGCAGCCGGGACAGGGGGTCACCCCTCCACTTT

cdr3_length: 14
d_call: .
v_call: TRBV7-2
clone_size: .
j_call: TRBJ2-4
cdr3_aa: CASSLGQYKNIQYF
cdr3_nt: TGTGCCAGCAGCTTAGGACAGTACAAAAACATTCAGTACTTC

cdr3_length: 17
d_call: TRBD1
v_call: TRBV5-6
clone_size: .
j_call: TRBJ1-5
cdr3_aa: CASSVMTGILSNQPQHF
cdr3_nt: TGTGCCAGCAGCGTAATGACAGGGATCTTGAGCAATCAGCCCCAGCATTTT

cdr3_length: 13
d_call: TRBD1
v_call: TRBV12-3/TRBV12-4
clone_size: few
j_call: TRBJ1-2
cdr3_aa: CASKDRGIDGYTF
cdr3_nt: TGTGCCAGCAAAGACAGGGGGATCGATGGCTACACCTTC

cdr3_length: 14
d_call: .
v_call: TRBV28
clone_size: .
j_call: TRBJ1-2
cdr3_aa: CASTVPGGWYGYTF
cdr3_nt: TGTGCCAGCACCGTCCCCGGGGGGTGGTATGGCTACACCTTC

cdr3_length: 14
d_call: TRBD1
v_call: TRBV3-1/TRBV3-2
clone_size: .
j_call: TRBJ1-2
cdr3_aa: CASSQLQGAGGYTF
cdr3_nt: TGTGCCAGCAGCCAACTTCAGGGGGCAGGGGGCTACACCTTC

cdr3_length: 14
d_call: TRBD1
v_call: TRBV4-2
clone_size: .
j_call: TRBJ2-7
cdr3_aa: CASSQDRGLYEQYF
cdr3_nt: TGTGCCAGCAGCCAAGACAGGGGGCTTTACGAGCAGTACTTC

cdr3_length: 14
d_call: TRBD2
v_call: TRBV9
clone_size: few
j_call: TRBJ2-1
cdr3_aa: CASSDTTTSREQFF
cdr3_nt: TGTGCCAGCAGCGATACAACGACTAGCCGTGAGCAGTTCTTC

cdr3_length: 16
d_call: .
v_call: TRBV3-1/TRBV3-2
clone_size: .
j_call: TRBJ2-6
cdr3_aa: CASSPFAGAGANVLTF
cdr3_nt: TGTGCCAGCAGCCCCTTTGCAGGGGCAGGGGCCAACGTCCTGACTTTC

cdr3_length: 17
d_call: TRBD2
v_call: TRBV3-1/TRBV3-2
clone_size: .
j_call: TRBJ2-7
cdr3_aa: CASSHRGGSGRVNEQYF
cdr3_nt: TGTGCCAGCAGCCACCGGGGGGGTAGCGGGAGGGTAAACGAGCAGTACTTC

cdr3_length: 16
d_call: .
v_call: TRBV18
clone_size: .
j_call: TRBJ1-6
cdr3_aa: CASSQASGVGNSPLHF
cdr3_nt: TGTGCCAGCTCACAAGCTTCAGGGGTAGGGAATTCACCCCTCCACTTT

cdr3_length: 15
d_call: .
v_call: TRBV2
clone_size: .
j_call: TRBJ1-2
cdr3_aa: CASSPLPEGHYGYTF
cdr3_nt: TGTGCCAGCAGTCCGCTACCGGAGGGCCACTATGGCTACACCTTC

cdr3_length: 17
d_call: .
v_call: TRBV9
clone_size: once
j_call: TRBJ2-6
cdr3_aa: CASSVTRLVSGANVLTF
cdr3_nt: TGTGCCAGCAGCGTAACCAGACTGGTCTCTGGGGCCAACGTCCTGACTTTC

cdr3_length: 14
d_call: .
v_call: TRBV7-8
clone_size: few
j_call: TRBJ1-1
cdr3_aa: CASSPLAMNTEAFF
cdr3_nt: TGTGCCAGCAGCCCGCTGGCCATGAACACTGAAGCTTTCTTT

cdr3_length: 15
d_call: .
v_call: TRBV11-2
clone_size: few
j_call: TRBJ1-1
cdr3_aa: CASSSRGTHSSEAFF
cdr3_nt: TGTGCCAGCAGCAGTCGCGGGACTCATAGCTCTGAAGCTTTCTTT

cdr3_length: 17
d_call: .
v_call: TRBV9
clone_size: .
j_call: TRBJ1-2
cdr3_aa: CASSLQRSGHANYGYTF
cdr3_nt: TGTGCCAGCAGCCTCCAGAGGTCGGGTCATGCTAACTATGGCTACACCTTC

cdr3_length: 17
d_call: TRBD2
v_call: TRBV5-1
clone_size: few
j_call: TRBJ2-7
cdr3_aa: CASSWGLAGGPSYEQYF
cdr3_nt: TGCGCCAGCAGCTGGGGACTAGCGGGAGGTCCCTCCTACGAGCAGTACTTC

cdr3_length: 15
d_call: TRBD2
v_call: TRBV18
clone_size: .
j_call: TRBJ2-7
cdr3_aa: CASSPGIGGAYEQYF
cdr3_nt: TGTGCCAGCTCACCCGGGATCGGGGGGGCCTACGAGCAGTACTTC

cdr3_length: 15
d_call: .
v_call: TRBV7-2
clone_size: once
j_call: TRBJ1-5
cdr3_aa: CASSLGQRGNQPQHF
cdr3_nt: TGTGCCAGCAGCTTAGGACAGCGAGGCAATCAGCCCCAGCATTTT